This T cell receptor beta chain was recorded in a study of cytomegalovirus exposure and HLA in healthy donors. Study-wide results and limits: Analyzed later, association rates of TCRs varied across HLA loci, with DRB1 most and HLA-C fewest. Earlier results showed most TCR beta V segments being productive about 87% or about 30% of the time.

J lost 7 bases, V lost 9 bases, and 8 bases had no gene match. Germline CDR1 reads MDHEN; CDR2 reads SYDVKM. The CDR3 loop spans 14 amino acids. On this clone itself: Antigen specificity is unknown.

PCR was performed using 60 Vbeta and 13 Jbeta primers. TCRdb's copy holds only in-frame clones and misses some; the assay was immunoSEQ multiplex PCR. This sample has approximately 53,000 clones, with roughly 76% found just once. The receptor was derived from a woman aged 40 to 49 in good health and CMV-seropositive. What was sequenced was PBMCs. This chain uses TRBV28 with TRBJ1-4; 10 bases map to TRBD1. CDR3 residues: CASWLGTGAEKLFF. DNA for the CDR3: TGTGCCAGTTGGCTGGGGACAGGGGCTGAAAAACTGTTTTTT.